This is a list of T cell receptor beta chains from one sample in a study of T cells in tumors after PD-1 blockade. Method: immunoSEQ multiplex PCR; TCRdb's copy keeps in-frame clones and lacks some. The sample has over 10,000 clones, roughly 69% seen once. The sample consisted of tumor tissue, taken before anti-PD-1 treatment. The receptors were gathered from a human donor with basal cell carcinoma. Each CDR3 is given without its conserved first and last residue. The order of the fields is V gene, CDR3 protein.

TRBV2 ASSGVRDGYT
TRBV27 ASSLSGAGANVLT
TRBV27 ASSALSSRGQPQH
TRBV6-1 ASSEGQFEAF
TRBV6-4 ASSAIPNTEAF
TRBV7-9 ASSLRGISSYNEQF
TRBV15 ATSRVGGEEQY
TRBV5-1 ASSTSGGPTDTQY
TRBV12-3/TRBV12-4 ASMGAYEQY
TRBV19 ASRLTGVYSNQPQH
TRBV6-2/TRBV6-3 ASSYLSGHYEQY
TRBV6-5 ASSKKPGQQETQY
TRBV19 ASRRTQNTKAF
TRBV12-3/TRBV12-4 ASSLVRGTEAF
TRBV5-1 ASSLERGYEQY
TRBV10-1 ASRARDSRSYEQY
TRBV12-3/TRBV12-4 ASSPRGGTEAF
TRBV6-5 ASSRQQLSPQH
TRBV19 ASSIPGRDEAF
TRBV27 ASSLGPLNTEAF
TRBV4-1 ASSQVGGLAKNIQY
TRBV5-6 ASSLSPDSPLH
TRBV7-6 ASSSQGSSYNSPLH
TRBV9 ASSGGGAGAHEQY
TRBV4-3 ASSLEAPSHNEQF
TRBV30 AWSVLGGTHEQY
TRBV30 AWNLSPDTQY
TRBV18 ASSPIPTNNISGNTIY
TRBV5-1 ASSLEGSSTDTQY
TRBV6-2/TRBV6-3 ASSYGSAGRNYGYT
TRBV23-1 ASSQGQMNTEAF
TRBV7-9 ASRLGTFSSGANVLT